This T cell receptor (beta chain) was captured by sequencing in a study of shared clonotypes between healthy human individuals. V was clipped by 1 base and J by 6 bases; unmatched bases: 8. Germline V gives CDR1 SGHNT, CDR2 YYREEE (reference sequence). CDR3 length: 15 residues. About this clone itself: Its antigen is not known.

General observations from the study: Investigators collected only blood, and repertoires in tissues likely differ. Limitation of the genetic and exposure-history diversity represented came from the few donors.

Running of the assay took place at deep level. Researchers sequenced unsorted PBMC DNA using ten immunoSEQ deep assay plates. The repertoire was sequenced with immunoSEQ multiplex PCR; TCRdb's copy has only in-frame clones and lacks some. The sample has some 480,000 clones; 79% are singletons. The sequenced sample consisted of PBMCs. The rearrangement joins TRBV5-4 to TRBJ1-1; TRBD1 aligns across 8 bases. The source of this sequence is a woman aged 40 to 49 in good health. Some clones in this sample may be carry-over from other donors' samples. The CDR3 spells CASSLKTGGYPEAFF. The CDR3 nucleotides read TGTGCCAGCAGCTTGAAAACAGGGGGGTACCCTGAAGCTTTCTTT.